This TCR beta chain is drawn from a study of blood T cell repertoires in COVID-19. Study-wide context: The study drew acute and convalescent COVID-19 samples from the United States, Italy and Spain. T cells, B-cell-depleted T cells, or PBMCs provided the cDNA or gDNA that served as material.

This clone has a handful of counts. V lost 4 bases and J lost 3, with 16 bases in between. CDR1 and CDR2 from the germline V gene are LGHDT and YNNKEL (reference sequence). There are 16 residues in the CDR3. Produced via immunoSEQ multiplex PCR; TCRdb's table is partial and in-frame only. The sample consists of about 43,000 clones, roughly 85% of them appearing once. The V gene is TRBV3-1 (or the pseudogene TRBV3-2), the J gene TRBJ1-3; D is perhaps TRBD1 (6 bases). The sequence was collected from a man aged 55 to 70 with active COVID-19. The sequenced sample was peripheral blood. The CDR3: CASSPRDTLFGNTIYF. In DNA form, the CDR3 reads TGTGCCAGCAGCCCTCGGGACACCCTATTTGGAAACACCATATATTTT.